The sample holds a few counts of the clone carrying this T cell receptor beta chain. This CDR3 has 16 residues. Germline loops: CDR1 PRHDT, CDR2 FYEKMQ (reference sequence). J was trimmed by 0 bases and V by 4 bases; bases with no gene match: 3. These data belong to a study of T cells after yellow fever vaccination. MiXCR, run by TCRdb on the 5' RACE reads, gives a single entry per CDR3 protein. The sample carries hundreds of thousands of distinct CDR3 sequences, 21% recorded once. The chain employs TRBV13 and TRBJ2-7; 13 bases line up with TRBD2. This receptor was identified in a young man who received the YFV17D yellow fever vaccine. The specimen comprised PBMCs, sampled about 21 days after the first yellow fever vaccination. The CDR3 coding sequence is TGTGCCAGCAGCTCGACTAGCGGGGGGTCCTCCTACGAGCAGTACTTC. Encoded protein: CASSSTSGGSSYEQYF. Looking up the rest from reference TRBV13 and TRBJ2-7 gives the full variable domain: AAGVIQSPRHLIKEKRETATLKCYPIPRHDTVYWYQQGPGQDPQFLISFYEKMQSDKGSIPDRFSAQQFSDYHSELNMSSLELGDSALYFCASSSTSGGSSYEQYFGPGTRLTVT.